This T cell receptor (beta chain) is drawn from a study of cytomegalovirus exposure and HLA in healthy donors. Findings and limits, study-wide: The listing of 150 or so TCR beta chains classed them as cytomegalovirus-associated. Later on, analysis showed that most CMV-associated TCR beta chains appeared to be HLA-restricted.

V lost 6 bases to trimming and J lost 2 bases; unmatched junction nucleotides: 7. CDR1 MNHEY and CDR2 SVGAGI come from the germline V gene. The CDR3 length is 14 residues. Concerning this clone: The target antigen is unknown.

This PCR relied on a set of 60 Vbeta primers and 13 Jbeta primers. The method was immunoSEQ multiplex PCR; TCRdb's version includes in-frame clones alone and lacks a portion of them. The repertoire holds over 250,000 clones, with more than 55% as singletons. This rearrangement joins TRBV6-5 to TRBJ2-7; 7 bases are shared with TRBD1. The sequence came from a female donor in good health and CMV-seronegative. The sequenced sample was PBMCs. Here the CDR3 reads CASRSGTVTYEQYF. CDR3 DNA sequence: TGTGCCAGCAGGTCCGGGACAGTCACCTACGAGCAGTACTTC.